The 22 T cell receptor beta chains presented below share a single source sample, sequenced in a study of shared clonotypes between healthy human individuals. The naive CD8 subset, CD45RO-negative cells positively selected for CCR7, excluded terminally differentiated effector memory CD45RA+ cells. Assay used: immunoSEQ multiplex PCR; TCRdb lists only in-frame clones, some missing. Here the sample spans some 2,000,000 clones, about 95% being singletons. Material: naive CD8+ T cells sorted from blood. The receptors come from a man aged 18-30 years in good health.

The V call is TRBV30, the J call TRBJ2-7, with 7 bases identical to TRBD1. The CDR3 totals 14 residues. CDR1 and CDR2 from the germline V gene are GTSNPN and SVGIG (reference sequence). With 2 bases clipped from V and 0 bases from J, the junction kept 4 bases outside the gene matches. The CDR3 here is CAWSWGTDSYEQYF. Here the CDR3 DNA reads TGTGCCTGGAGTTGGGGGACAGACTCCTACGAGCAGTACTTC.

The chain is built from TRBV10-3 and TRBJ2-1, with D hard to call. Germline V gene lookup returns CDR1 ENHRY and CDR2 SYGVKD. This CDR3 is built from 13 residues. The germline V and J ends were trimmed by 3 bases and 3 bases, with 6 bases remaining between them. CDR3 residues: CAISDSVYNEQFF. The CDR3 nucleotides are TGTGCCATCAGTGACTCAGTCTACAATGAGCAGTTCTTC.

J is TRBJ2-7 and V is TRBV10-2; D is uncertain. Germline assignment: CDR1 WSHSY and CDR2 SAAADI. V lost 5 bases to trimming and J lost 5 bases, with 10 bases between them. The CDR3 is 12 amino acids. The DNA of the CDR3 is TGCGCCAGCAGTAAGCTTACGCACGAGCAGTACTTC. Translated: CASSKLTHEQYF.

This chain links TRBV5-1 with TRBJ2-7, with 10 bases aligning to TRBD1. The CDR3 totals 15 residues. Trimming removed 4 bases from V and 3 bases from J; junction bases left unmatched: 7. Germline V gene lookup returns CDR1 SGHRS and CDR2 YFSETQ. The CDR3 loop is CASSGWTGGDYEQYF. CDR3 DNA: TGCGCCAGCAGCGGATGGACAGGGGGGGACTACGAGCAGTACTTC.

CDR3 sequence reads: CASSLGGWEQDYEQYF. The CDR3 DNA follows: TGTGCCAGCAGCTTAGGCGGATGGGAGCAGGACTACGAGCAGTACTTC. This chain connects TRBV7-9 to TRBJ2-7; tentatively, D is TRBD2 (5 bases). Germline CDR1 is SEHNR and CDR2 is FQNEAQ (reference sequence). CDR3 length: 16 residues. V lost 1 base and J 3 bases, leaving 16 bases between the germline ends.

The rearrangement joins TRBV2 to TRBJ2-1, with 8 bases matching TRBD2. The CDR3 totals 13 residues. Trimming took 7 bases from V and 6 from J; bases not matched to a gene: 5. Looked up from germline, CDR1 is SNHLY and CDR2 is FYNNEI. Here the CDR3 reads CASIVGRGNEQFF. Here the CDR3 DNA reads TGTGCCAGCATTGTCGGGAGGGGCAATGAGCAGTTCTTC.

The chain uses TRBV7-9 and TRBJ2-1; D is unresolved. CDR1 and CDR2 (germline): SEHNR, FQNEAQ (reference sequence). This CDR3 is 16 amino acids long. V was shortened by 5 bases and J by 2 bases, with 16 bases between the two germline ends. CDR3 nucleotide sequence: TGTGCCAGCAGCCCGCCTTCCGGCCAAGCCTACAATGAGCAGTTCTTC. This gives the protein CASSPPSGQAYNEQFF.

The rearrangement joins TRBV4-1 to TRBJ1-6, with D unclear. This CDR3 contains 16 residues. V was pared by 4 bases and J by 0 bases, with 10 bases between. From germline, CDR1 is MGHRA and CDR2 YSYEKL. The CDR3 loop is CASSPQTGSYNSPLHF. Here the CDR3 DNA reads TGCGCCAGCAGCCCACAAACGGGCTCCTATAATTCACCCCTCCACTTT.

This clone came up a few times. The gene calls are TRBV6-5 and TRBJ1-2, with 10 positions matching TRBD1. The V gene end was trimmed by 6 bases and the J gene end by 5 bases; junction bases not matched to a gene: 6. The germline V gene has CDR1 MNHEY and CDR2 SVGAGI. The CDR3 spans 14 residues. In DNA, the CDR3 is TGTGCCAGCAGAACTAGGACAGGGGGATATGGCTACACCTTC. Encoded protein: CASRTRTGGYGYTF.

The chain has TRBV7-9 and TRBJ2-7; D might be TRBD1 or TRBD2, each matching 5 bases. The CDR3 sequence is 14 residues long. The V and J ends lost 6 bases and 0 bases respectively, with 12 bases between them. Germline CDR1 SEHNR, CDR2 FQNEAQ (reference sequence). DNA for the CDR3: TGTGCCAGCAGGACCCCGGGACCCTCCTACGAGCAGTACTTC. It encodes CASRTPGPSYEQYF.

CDR3 nucleotide sequence: TGTGCCAGCAGCTTAGATGCAGGGGGATCCTACAATGAGCAGTTCTTC. Translated, it gives CASSLDAGGSYNEQFF. The genes are TRBV11-2 and TRBJ2-1, with TRBD1 matching over 7 bases. Germline V gives CDR1 SGHAT, CDR2 FQNNGV. This CDR3 contains 16 residues. V gave up 0 bases and J gave up 1 base; unmatched junction bases: 3.

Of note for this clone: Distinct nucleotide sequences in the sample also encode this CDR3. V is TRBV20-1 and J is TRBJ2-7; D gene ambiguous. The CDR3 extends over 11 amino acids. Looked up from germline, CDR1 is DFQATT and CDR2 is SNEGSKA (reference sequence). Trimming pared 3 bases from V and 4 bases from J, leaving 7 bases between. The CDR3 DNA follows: TGCAGTGCTAGGGACGCGTACGAGCAGTACTTC. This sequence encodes CSARDAYEQYF.

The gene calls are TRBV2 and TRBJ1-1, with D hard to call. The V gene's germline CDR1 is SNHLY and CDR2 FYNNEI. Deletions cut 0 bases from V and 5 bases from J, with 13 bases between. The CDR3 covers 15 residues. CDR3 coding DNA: TGTGCCAGCAGTGAAGCCGCGGAACCCTGGACTGAAGCTTTCTTT. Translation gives CASSEAAEPWTEAFF.

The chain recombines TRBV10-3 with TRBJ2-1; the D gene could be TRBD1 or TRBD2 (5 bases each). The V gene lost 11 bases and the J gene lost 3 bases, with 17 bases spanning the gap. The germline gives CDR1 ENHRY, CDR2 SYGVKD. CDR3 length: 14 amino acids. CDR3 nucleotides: TGTGCCTCCGCCCTTCCGGGGCACTACAATGAGCAGTTCTTC. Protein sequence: CASALPGHYNEQFF.

The CDR3 nucleotides are TGTGCCAGCAGTTCAGGCCCCCAGGGAGATGTGGAGCAGTTCTTC. Translated: CASSSGPQGDVEQFF. This rearrangement joins TRBV6-1 to TRBJ2-1; either TRBD1 or TRBD2 may fit D (5 bases each). CDR1 and CDR2 from the germline V gene are MNHNS and SASEGT. V was pared by 5 bases and J by 10 bases, with 21 bases between. The CDR3 runs 15 residues.

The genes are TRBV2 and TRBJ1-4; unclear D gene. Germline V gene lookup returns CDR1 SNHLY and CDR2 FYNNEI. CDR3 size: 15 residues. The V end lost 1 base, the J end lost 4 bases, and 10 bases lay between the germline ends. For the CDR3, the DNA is TGTGCCAGCAGTGAAGAAGGGTGGGGTAATGAAAAACTGTTTTTT. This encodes CASSEEGWGNEKLFF.

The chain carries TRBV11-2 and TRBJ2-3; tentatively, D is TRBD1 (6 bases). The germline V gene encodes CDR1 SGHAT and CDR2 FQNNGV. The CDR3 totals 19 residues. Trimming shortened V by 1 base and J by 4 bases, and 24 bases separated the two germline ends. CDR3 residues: CASSLGTVTLNGRSDTQYF. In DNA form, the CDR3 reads TGTGCCAGCAGCTTAGGGACAGTCACCTTAAATGGCAGATCAGATACGCAGTATTTT. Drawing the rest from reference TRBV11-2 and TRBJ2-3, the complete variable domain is EAGVAQSPRYKIIEKRQSVAFWCNPISGHATLYWYQQILGQGPKLLIQFQNNGVVDDSQLPKDRFSAERLKGVDSTLKIQPAKLEDSAVYLCASSLGTVTLNGRSDTQYFGPGTRLTVL.

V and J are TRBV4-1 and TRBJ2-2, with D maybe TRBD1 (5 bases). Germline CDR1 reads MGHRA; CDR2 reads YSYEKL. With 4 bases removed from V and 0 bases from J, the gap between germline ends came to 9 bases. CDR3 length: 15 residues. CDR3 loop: CASSPETANTGELFF. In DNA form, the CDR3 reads TGCGCCAGCAGCCCTGAGACAGCGAACACCGGGGAGCTGTTTTTT.

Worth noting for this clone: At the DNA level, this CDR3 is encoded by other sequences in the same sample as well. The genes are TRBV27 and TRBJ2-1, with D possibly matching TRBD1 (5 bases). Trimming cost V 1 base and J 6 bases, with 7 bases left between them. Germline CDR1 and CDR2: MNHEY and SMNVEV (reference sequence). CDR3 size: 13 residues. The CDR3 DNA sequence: TGTGCCAGCAGTTTATTAACAGGCAATGAGCAGTTCTTC. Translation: CASSLLTGNEQFF.

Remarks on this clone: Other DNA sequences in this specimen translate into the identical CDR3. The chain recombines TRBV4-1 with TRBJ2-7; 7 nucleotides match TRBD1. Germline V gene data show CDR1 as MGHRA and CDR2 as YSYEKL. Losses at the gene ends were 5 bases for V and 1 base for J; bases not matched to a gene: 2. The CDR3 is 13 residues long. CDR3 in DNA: TGCGCCAGCAGCGGGACAGCATCCTACGAGCAGTACTTC. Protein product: CASSGTASYEQYF.

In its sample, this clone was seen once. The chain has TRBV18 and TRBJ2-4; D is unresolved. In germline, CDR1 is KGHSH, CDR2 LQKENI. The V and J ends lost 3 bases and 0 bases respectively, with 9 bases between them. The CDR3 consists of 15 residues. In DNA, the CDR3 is TGTGCCAGCTCACCCCAGGACGAAGCCAAAAACATTCAGTACTTC. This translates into CASSPQDEAKNIQYF.

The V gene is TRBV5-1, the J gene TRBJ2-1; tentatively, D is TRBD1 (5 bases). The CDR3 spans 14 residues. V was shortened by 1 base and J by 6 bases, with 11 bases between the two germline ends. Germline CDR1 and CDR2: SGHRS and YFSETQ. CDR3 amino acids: CASSLSRGLNEQFF. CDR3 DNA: TGCGCCAGCAGCTTGAGTAGGGGCCTCAATGAGCAGTTCTTC.